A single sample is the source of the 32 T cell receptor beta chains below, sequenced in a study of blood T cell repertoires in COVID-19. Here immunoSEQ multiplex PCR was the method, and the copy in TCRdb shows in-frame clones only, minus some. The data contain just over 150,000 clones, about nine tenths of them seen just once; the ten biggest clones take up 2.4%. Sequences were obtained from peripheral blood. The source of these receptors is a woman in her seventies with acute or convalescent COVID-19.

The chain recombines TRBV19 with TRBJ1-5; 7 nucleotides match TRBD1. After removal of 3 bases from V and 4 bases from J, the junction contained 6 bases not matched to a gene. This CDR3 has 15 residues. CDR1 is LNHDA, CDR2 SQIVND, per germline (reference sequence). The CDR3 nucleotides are TGTGCCAGTAGTATCCAAAAGGGGGCGAATCAGCCCCAGCATTTT. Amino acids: CASSIQKGANQPQHF.

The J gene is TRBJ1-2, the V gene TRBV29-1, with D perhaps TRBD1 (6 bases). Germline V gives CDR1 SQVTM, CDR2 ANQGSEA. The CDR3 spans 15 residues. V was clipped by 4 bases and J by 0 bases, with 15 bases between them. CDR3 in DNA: TGCAGCGTTGCATACCACAGGACAGCTAACTATGGCTACACCTTC. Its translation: CSVAYHRTANYGYTF.

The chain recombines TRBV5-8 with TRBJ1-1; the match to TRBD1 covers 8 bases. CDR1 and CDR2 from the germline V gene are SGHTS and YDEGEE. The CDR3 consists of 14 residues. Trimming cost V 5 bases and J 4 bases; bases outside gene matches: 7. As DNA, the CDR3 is TGTGCCAGCAGTACTCGTGGACAGGGCACTGAAGCTTTCTTT. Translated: CASSTRGQGTEAFF.

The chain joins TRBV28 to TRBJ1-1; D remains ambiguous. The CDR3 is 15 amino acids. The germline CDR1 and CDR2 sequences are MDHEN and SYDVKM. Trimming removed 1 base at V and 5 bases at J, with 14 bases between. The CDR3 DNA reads TGTGCCAGCAGTTTATTTGTGTCGGGAGGGACTGAAGCTTTCTTT. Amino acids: CASSLFVSGGTEAFF.

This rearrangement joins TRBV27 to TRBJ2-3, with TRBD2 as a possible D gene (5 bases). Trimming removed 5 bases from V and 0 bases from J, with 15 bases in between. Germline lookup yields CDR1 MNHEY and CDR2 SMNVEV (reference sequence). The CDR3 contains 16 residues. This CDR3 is CASSPLRAGSTDTQYF. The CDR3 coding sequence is TGTGCCAGCAGTCCGTTGAGGGCCGGGAGCACAGATACGCAGTATTTT.

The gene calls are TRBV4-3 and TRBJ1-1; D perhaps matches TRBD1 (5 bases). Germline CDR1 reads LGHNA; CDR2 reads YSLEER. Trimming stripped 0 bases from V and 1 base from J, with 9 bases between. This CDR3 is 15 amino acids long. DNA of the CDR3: TGCGCCAGCAGCCAAGACCAGGGAAGGAACACTGAAGCTTTCTTT. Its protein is CASSQDQGRNTEAFF.

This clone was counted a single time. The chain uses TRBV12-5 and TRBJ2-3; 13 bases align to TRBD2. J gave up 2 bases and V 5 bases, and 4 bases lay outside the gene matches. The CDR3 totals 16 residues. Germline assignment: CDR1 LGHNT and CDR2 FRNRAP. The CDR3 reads CASGQGLAGDTDTQYF. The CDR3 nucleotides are TGTGCTAGTGGTCAAGGACTAGCGGGGGACACAGATACGCAGTATTTT.

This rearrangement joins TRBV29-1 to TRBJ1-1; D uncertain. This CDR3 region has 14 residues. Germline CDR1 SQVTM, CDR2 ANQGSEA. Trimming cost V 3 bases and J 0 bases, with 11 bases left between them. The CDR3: CSVERVPMNTEAFF. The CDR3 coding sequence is TGCAGCGTTGAGAGGGTGCCGATGAACACTGAAGCTTTCTTT.

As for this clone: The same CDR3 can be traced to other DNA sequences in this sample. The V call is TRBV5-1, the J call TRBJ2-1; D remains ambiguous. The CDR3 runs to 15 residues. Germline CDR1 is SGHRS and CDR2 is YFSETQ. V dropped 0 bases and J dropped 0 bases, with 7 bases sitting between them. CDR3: CASSLDRSSYNEQFF. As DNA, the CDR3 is TGCGCCAGCAGCTTGGATCGGAGCTCCTACAATGAGCAGTTCTTC.

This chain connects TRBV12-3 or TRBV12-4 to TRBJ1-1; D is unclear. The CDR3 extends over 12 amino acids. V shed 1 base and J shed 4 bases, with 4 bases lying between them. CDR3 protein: CASSLGPTEAFF. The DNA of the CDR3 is TGTGCCAGCAGTTTAGGGCCCACTGAAGCTTTCTTT.

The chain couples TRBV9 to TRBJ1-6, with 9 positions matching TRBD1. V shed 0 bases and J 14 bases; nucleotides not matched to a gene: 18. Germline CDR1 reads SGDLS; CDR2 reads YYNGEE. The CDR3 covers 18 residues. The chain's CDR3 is CASSVGSGTGIQSRSLHF. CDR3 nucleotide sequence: TGTGCCAGCAGCGTAGGGTCAGGGACAGGGATCCAGAGTCGGTCCCTCCACTTT.

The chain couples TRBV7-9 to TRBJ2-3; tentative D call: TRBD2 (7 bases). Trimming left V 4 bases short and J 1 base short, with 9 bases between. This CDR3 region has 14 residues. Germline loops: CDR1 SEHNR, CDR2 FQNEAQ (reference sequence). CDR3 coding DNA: TGTGCCAGCAGCTCCGGGGGGCGCACAGATACGCAGTATTTT. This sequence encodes CASSSGGRTDTQYF.

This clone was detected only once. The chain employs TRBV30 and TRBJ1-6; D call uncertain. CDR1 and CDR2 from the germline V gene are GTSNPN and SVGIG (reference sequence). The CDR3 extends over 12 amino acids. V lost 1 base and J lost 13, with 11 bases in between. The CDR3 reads CAWSATGSPLHF. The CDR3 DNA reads TGTGCCTGGAGTGCGACTGGTTCCCCCCTCCACTTT.

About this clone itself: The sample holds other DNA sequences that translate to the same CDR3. The DNA of the CDR3 is TGTGCCAGCAGCCGGGGGACAGGGATGAACACTGAAGCTTTCTTT. Translating it yields CASSRGTGMNTEAFF. The chain uses TRBV6-5 and TRBJ1-1; TRBD1 aligns across 9 bases. Germline assignment: CDR1 MNHEY and CDR2 SVGAGI. CDR3 length: 15 amino acids. The J segment lost 0 bases and the V segment lost 6 bases, leaving 5 bases of the junction unmatched.

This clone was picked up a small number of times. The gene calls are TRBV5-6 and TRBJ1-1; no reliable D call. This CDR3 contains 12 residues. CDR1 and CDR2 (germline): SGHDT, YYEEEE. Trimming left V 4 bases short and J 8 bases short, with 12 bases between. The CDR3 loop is CASSTRLGEAFF. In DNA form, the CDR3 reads TGTGCCAGCAGCACGAGACTCGGAGAAGCTTTCTTT.

CDR3: CASSARTGGDSNYGYTF. The CDR3 bases are TGTGCCAGCAGTGCGAGGACAGGGGGTGACTCTAACTATGGCTACACCTTC. The chain links TRBV2 to TRBJ1-2; 10 bases agree with TRBD1. V dropped 4 bases and J dropped 0; count of bases not matched to a gene: 8. The CDR3 runs 17 residues. Germline CDR1 SNHLY, CDR2 FYNNEI.

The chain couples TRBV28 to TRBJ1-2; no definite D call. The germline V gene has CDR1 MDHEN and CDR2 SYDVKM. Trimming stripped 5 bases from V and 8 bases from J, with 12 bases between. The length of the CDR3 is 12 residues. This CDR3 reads CASSTRVEGYTF. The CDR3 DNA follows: TGTGCCAGCAGTACTCGGGTAGAGGGCTACACCTTC.

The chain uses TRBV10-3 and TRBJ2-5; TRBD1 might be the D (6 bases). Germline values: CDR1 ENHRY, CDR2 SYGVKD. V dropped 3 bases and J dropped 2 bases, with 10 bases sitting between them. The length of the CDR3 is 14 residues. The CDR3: CAISDWTDQETQYF. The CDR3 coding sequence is TGTGCCATCAGTGACTGGACAGATCAAGAGACCCAGTACTTC.

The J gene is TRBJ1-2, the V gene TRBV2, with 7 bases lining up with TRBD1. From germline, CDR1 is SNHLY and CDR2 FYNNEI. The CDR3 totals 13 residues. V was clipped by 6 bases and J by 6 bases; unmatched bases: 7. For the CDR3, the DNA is TGTGCCAGCAGGGGGGACAGCTTCGATGGCTACACCTTC. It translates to CASRGDSFDGYTF.

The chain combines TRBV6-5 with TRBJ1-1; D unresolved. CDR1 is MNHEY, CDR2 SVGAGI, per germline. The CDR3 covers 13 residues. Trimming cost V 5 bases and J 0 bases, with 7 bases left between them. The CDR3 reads CASSIGMNTEAFF. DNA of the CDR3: TGTGCCAGCAGTATCGGTATGAACACTGAAGCTTTCTTT.

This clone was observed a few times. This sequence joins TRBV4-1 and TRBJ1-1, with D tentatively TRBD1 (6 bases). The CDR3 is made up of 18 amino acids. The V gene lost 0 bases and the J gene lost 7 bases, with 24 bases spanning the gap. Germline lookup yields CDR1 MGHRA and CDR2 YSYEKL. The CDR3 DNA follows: TGCGCCAGCAGCCAAGATAAGGCGGGCGGACGGGGGGCTATTGAAGCTTTCTTT. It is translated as CASSQDKAGGRGAIEAFF.

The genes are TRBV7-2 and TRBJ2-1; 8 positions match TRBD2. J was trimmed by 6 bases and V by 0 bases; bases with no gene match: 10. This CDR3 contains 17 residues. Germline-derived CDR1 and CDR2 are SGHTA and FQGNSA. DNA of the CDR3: TGTGCCAGCAGCTTAGCCCCCGGCGCGGGGGGCATCAATGAGCAGTTCTTC. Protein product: CASSLAPGAGGINEQFF.

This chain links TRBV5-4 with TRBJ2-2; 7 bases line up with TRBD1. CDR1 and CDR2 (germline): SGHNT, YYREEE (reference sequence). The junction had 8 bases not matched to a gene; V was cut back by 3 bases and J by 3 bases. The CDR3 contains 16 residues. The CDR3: CASSYDRAGYTGELFF. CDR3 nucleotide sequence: TGTGCCAGCAGCTACGACAGGGCGGGTTACACCGGGGAGCTGTTTTTT.

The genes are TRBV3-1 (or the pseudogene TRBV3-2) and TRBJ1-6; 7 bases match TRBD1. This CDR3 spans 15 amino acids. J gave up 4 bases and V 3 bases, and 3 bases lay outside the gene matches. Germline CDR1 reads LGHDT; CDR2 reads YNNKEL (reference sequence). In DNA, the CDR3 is TGTGCCAGCAGCCATGGGACAGTTTATAATTCACCCCTCCACTTT. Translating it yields CASSHGTVYNSPLHF.

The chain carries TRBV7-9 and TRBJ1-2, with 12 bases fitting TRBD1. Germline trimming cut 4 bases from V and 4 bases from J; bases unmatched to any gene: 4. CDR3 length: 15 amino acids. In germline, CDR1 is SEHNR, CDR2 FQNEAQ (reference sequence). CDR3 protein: CASSSGTGGFYGYTF. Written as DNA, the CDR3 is TGTGCCAGCAGCTCCGGGACAGGGGGCTTCTATGGCTACACCTTC.

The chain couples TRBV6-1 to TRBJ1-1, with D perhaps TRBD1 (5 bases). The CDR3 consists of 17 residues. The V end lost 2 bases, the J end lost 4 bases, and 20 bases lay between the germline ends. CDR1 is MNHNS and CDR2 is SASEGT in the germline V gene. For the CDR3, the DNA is TGTGCCAGCAGTGAAATTAGAACAGGTCGGGTTGGCACTGAAGCTTTCTTT. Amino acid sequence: CASSEIRTGRVGTEAFF.

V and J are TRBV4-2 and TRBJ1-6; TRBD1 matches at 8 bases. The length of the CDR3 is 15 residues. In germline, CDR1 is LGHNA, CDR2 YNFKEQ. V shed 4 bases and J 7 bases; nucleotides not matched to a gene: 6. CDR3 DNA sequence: TGTGCCAGCAGCCGGTCCGGGACAGGAAATTCACCCCTCCACTTT. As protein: CASSRSGTGNSPLHF.

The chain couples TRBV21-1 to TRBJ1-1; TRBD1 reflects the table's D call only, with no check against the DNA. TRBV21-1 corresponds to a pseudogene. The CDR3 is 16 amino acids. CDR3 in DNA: TGTGCCAGCAGCAACCGGGACATGGCTTTGAACACTGAAGCTTTCTTT. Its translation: CASSNRDMALNTEAFF.

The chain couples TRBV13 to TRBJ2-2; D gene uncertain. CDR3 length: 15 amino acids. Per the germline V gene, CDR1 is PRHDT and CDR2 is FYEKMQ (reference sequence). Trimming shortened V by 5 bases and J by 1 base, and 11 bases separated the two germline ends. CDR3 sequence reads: CASSNTEKNTGELFF. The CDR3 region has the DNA TGTGCCAGCAGCAACACAGAAAAGAACACCGGGGAGCTGTTTTTT.

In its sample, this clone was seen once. CDR3 in amino acids: CAWNLGQGANQPQHF. For the CDR3, the DNA is TGTGCCTGGAACTTGGGGCAGGGGGCAAATCAGCCCCAGCATTTT. The J gene is TRBJ1-5, the V gene TRBV30; 8 bases are a match to TRBD1. This CDR3 region has 15 residues. The trim removed 4 bases at V and 4 bases at J, leaving 9 bases unmatched. Germline CDR1 is GTSNPN and CDR2 is SVGIG (reference sequence).

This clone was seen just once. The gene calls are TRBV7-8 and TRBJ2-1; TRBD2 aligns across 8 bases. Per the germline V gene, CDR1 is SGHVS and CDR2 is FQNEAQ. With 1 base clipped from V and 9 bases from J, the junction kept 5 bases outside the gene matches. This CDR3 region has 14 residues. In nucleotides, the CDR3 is TGTGCCAGCAGCTTAGGAGCGGGGGCTCTTGAGCAGTTCTTC. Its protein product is CASSLGAGALEQFF.

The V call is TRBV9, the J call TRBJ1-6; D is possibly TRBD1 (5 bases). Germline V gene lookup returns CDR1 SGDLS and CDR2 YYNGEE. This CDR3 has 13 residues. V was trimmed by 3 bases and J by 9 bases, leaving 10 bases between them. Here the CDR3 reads CASSAGRGSPLHF. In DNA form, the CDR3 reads TGTGCCAGCAGCGCCGGGAGGGGTTCACCCCTCCACTTT.